This entry lists 20 T cell receptor beta chains sequenced from one sample in a study of T cells in Graves' hyperthyroidism and ophthalmopathy. Researchers took RNA transcripts and amplified the TCR beta CDR3 regions from them. When the TCR CDR3 underwent first-round RT-PCR, the HTBI primer set was used. One entry per CDR3 protein, called by TCRdb with MiXCR from the multiplex PCR reads. The table has about 110,000 distinct CDR3 sequences, approximately 15% seen once. Specimen: blood. These receptors were taken from a woman aged 50 to 65 with Graves' hyperthyroidism.

This clonotype appeared many times. The V call is TRBV29-1, the J call TRBJ2-7, with D unclear. V shed 8 bases and J shed 4 bases, with 21 bases lying between them. Germline V gives CDR1 SQVTM, CDR2 ANQGSEA. CDR3 length: 14 amino acids. CDR3 coding DNA: TGCAGCTACAGCCGCGATAATCAGGTTTACGAGCAGTACTTC. It yields the protein CSYSRDNQVYEQYF.

There are many counts of this clonotype. The J gene is TRBJ2-6, the V gene TRBV19; D call uncertain. V gave up 3 bases and J gave up 3 bases, with 12 bases separating them. Per germline, CDR1 LNHDA and CDR2 SQIVND (reference sequence). The CDR3 contains 16 residues. CDR3: CASSMLGLGGANVLTF. As DNA, the CDR3 is TGTGCCAGTAGTATGTTAGGCTTAGGTGGGGCCAACGTCCTGACTTTC.

This clonotype was found once. The chain combines TRBV12-3 or TRBV12-4 with TRBJ1-1; weak D call: TRBD1 (5 bases). This CDR3 is 13 amino acids long. V was trimmed by 2 bases and J by 5 bases, leaving 9 bases between them. CDR3 sequence: CASSLQGRTEAFF. The CDR3 DNA follows: TGTGCCAGCAGTTTACAGGGTCGGACTGAAGCTTTCTTT.

On this clonotype itself: A much more abundant neighbour one base away suggests this may be a read error. V is TRBV6-5 and J is TRBJ2-7, with D uncertain. V was cut by 5 bases and J by 7 bases, with 9 bases left in between. The CDR3 extends over 11 amino acids. In germline, CDR1 is MNHEY, CDR2 SVGAGI. The CDR3 sequence is CASSHLGEQYF. CDR3 sequence (DNA): TGTGCCAGCAGTCACCTCGGGGAGCAGTACTTC.

In its sample, this clonotype was seen once. J is TRBJ2-4 and V is TRBV28, with a possible D match to TRBD2 (7 bases). The CDR3 is 15 residues long. V lost 5 bases, J lost 0 bases, and 11 bases lay in between. Germline CDR1 and CDR2: MDHEN and SYDVKM. CDR3 residues: CASSVGGVAKNIQYF. The CDR3 nucleotides read TGTGCCAGCAGTGTAGGGGGGGTAGCCAAAAACATTCAGTACTTC.

This clonotype was counted ten times or more. The V and J genes are TRBV11-2 and TRBJ2-7; tentative D call: TRBD1 (6 bases). The CDR3 loop spans 13 amino acids. Trimming pared 3 bases from V and 3 bases from J, leaving 9 bases between. Germline CDR1 reads SGHAT; CDR2 reads FQNNGV. In DNA, the CDR3 is TGTGCCAGCAGCTTTGCACAGGGCTACGAGCAGTACGTC. Translation gives CASSFAQGYEQYV.

Many counts were recorded for this clonotype. This sequence joins TRBV10-3 and TRBJ2-3; TRBD1 agrees at 7 bases. Germline CDR1 is ENHRY and CDR2 is SYGVKD. With 10 bases clipped from V and 6 bases from J, the junction kept 7 bases outside the gene matches. The CDR3 extends over 12 amino acids. CDR3 in amino acids: CATQGGGDTQYF. CDR3 bases: TGTGCCACCCAAGGGGGCGGCGATACGCAGTATTTT.

This clonotype came up many times. The junction differs from germline at one of its ends, possibly a read error. The chain uses TRBV2 and TRBJ2-7, with D possibly being TRBD2 (6 bases). This CDR3 has 12 residues. Germline assignment: CDR1 SNHLY and CDR2 FYNNEI. CDR3 protein: CASVSDGRAMDF. The CDR3 DNA sequence: TGTGCCAGCGTGTCAGACGGGAGAGCTATGGACTTC.

This clonotype has a count of ten or more. CDR3 region: CASSLWGDEGNEQFF. In DNA, the CDR3 is TGTGCCAGCAGTTTATGGGGTGACGAGGGGAATGAGCAGTTCTTC. The gene calls are TRBV28 and TRBJ2-1; D may be TRBD1 or TRBD2 (5 bases each). V was shortened by 0 bases and J by 7 bases, with 13 bases between the two germline ends. CDR1 and CDR2 from the germline V gene are MDHEN and SYDVKM. The CDR3 has 15 residues. The full variable domain, its missing parts supplied by reference TRBV28 and TRBJ2-1, is DVKVTQSSRYLVKRTGEKVFLECVQDMDHENMFWYRQDPGLGLRLIYFSYDVKMKEKGDIPEGYSVSREKKERFSLILESASTNQTSMYLCASSLWGDEGNEQFFGPGTRLTVL.

The table lists this clonotype with many counts. The chain links TRBV19 to TRBJ1-6, with D uncertain. V was shortened by 6 bases and J by 0 bases, with 18 bases between the two germline ends. CDR1 and CDR2 (germline): LNHDA, SQIVND (reference sequence). The CDR3 length is 18 residues. CDR3 bases: TGTGCCAGTAGACAAAAATCCGGCGTAAGCTCCTATAATTCACCCCTCCACTTT. It specifies CASRQKSGVSSYNSPLHF.

This clonotype has ten or more counts. The V call is TRBV5-6, the J call TRBJ2-5, with 8 bases aligning to TRBD2. V gave up 1 base and J gave up 4 bases; unmatched junction bases: 6. CDR3 length: 15 residues. Germline assignment: CDR1 SGHDT and CDR2 YYEEEE. The CDR3 loop is CASSLWIAGIETQYF. For the CDR3, the DNA is TGTGCCAGCAGCTTGTGGATAGCGGGAATAGAGACCCAGTACTTC. The full variable domain, rest sourced from reference TRBV5-6 and TRBJ2-5, is DAGVTQSPTHLIKTRGQQVTLRCSPKSGHDTVSWYQQALGQGPQFIFQYYEEEERQRGNFPDRFSGHQFPNYSSELNVNALLLGDSALYLCASSLWIAGIETQYFGPGTRLLVL.

The chain employs TRBV12-3 or TRBV12-4 and TRBJ2-7; D perhaps matches TRBD2 (6 bases). This CDR3 contains 14 residues. V was cut by 1 base and J by 4 bases, with 11 bases left in between. CDR3 nucleotide sequence: TGTGCCAGCAGTTTAGGCGGGGCTAGGTACGAGCAGTACTTC. Amino acids: CASSLGGARYEQYF.

This clonotype was observed a handful of times. The chain recombines TRBV7-9 with TRBJ2-3; possible D gene TRBD2, 6 bases. Trimming took 7 bases from V and 0 from J, leaving 14 bases between them. The germline gives CDR1 SEHNR, CDR2 FQNEAQ (reference sequence). CDR3 size: 15 residues. In nucleotides, the CDR3 is TGTGCCAGCACCCCCGGGAGCGGTAGCACAGATACGCAGTATTTT. Residues: CASTPGSGSTDTQYF.

This clonotype was counted only a few times. The chain has TRBV29-1 and TRBJ1-1; 10 bases map to TRBD1. CDR3 length equals 13 residues. The V gene end was trimmed by 8 bases and the J gene end by 5 bases; junction bases not matched to a gene: 8. The germline V gene has CDR1 SQVTM and CDR2 ANQGSEA. The CDR3 DNA is TGCAGCTCCGGACAGGGGGGTCAAACTGAAGCTTTCTTT. It yields the protein CSSGQGGQTEAFF. The variable domain in full, with the rest retrieved from reference TRBV29-1 and TRBJ1-1, is SAVISQKPSRDICQRGTSLTIQCQVDSQVTMMFWYRQQPGQSLTLIATANQGSEATYESGFVIDKFPISRPNLTFSTLTVSNMSPEDSSIYLCSSGQGGQTEAFFGQGTRLTVV.

This chain connects TRBV7-8 to TRBJ1-1; D is undetermined. This CDR3 is built from 14 residues. Trimming stripped 3 bases from V and 1 base from J, with 9 bases between. Germline loops: CDR1 SGHVS, CDR2 FQNEAQ. CDR3 DNA sequence: TGTGCCAGCAGCTTCGGGCCACAGAACACTGAAGCTTTCTTT. It yields the protein CASSFGPQNTEAFF.

This clonotype was observed many times. The chain combines TRBV2 with TRBJ2-2; tentative D call: TRBD2 (5 bases). This CDR3 has 13 amino acids. V gave up 7 bases and J gave up 4 bases, with 10 bases separating them. Germline values: CDR1 SNHLY, CDR2 FYNNEI. CDR3 region: CASILATTGELFF. CDR3 nucleotide sequence: TGTGCCAGCATCCTAGCTACCACCGGGGAGCTGTTTTTT.

The rearrangement uses TRBV11-2 and TRBJ2-7; 8 bases map to TRBD1. The CDR3 contains 15 residues. With V trimmed by 5 bases and J by 5 bases, 11 bases remained unmatched. Per germline, CDR1 SGHAT and CDR2 FQNNGV. CDR3: CASSPHRDRLHEQYF. The CDR3 DNA is TGTGCCAGCAGCCCCCACCGGGACAGGCTTCACGAGCAGTACTTC.

This clonotype was recorded at least ten times. This chain uses TRBV14 with TRBJ1-1; D is undetermined. The germline V gene has CDR1 SGHDN and CDR2 FVKESK. V lost 1 base, J lost 0 bases, and 9 bases lay in between. The CDR3 has 15 residues. This CDR3 reads CASSQGTFMNTEAFF. As DNA, the CDR3 is TGTGCCAGCAGCCAAGGAACTTTCATGAACACTGAAGCTTTCTTT.

This clonotype came up many times. V gene TRBV28 combines with J gene TRBJ2-6, with 7 bases aligning to TRBD1. The CDR3 runs 17 residues. Germline V gives CDR1 MDHEN, CDR2 SYDVKM. Unmatched junction bases numbered 8, after V lost 6 bases and J lost 0 bases. The CDR3 coding sequence is TGTGCCAGCAGCGGTACAGGGGCTAACTCTGGGGCCAACGTCCTGACTTTC. Translation: CASSGTGANSGANVLTF. Combining the CDR3 with reference TRBV28 and TRBJ2-6 gives the whole variable domain DVKVTQSSRYLVKRTGEKVFLECVQDMDHENMFWYRQDPGLGLRLIYFSYDVKMKEKGDIPEGYSVSREKKERFSLILESASTNQTSMYLCASSGTGANSGANVLTFGAGSRLTVL.

V usage is TRBV30 and J usage is TRBJ2-2; 10 bases fit TRBD1. Germline CDR1 and CDR2: GTSNPN and SVGIG (reference sequence). This CDR3 comprises 16 residues. J gave up 5 bases and V 0 bases, and 6 bases lay outside the gene matches. The CDR3 is CAWSVEGTGETGELFF. The DNA of the CDR3 is TGTGCCTGGAGTGTAGAGGGGACAGGGGAAACCGGGGAGCTGTTTTTT.